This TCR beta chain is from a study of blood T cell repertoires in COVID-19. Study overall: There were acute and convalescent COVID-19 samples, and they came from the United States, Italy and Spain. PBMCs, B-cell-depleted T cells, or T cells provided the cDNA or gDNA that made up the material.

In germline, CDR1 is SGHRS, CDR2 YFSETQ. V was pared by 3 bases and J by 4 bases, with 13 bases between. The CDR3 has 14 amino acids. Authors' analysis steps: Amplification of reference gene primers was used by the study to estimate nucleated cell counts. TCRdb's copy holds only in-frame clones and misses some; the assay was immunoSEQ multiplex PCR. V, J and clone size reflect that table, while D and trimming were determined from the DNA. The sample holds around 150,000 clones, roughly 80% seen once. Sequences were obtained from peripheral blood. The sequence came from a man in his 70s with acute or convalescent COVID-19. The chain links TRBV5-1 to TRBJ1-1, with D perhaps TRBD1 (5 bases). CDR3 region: CASSWAGSGTEAFF. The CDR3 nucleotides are TGCGCCAGCAGCTGGGCAGGGTCGGGCACTGAAGCTTTCTTT.